The rows below give T cell receptor beta chains drawn from one sample of a study of breast tumors, draining lymph nodes, adjacent tissues. TCRdb processed the multiplex PCR reads anew with MiXCR; each CDR3 protein has one entry. The sample lists about 150,000 distinct CDR3 sequences, around a third seen once, with roughly 2.3% in the top ten. Sequenced material: axillary lymph node tissue. The receptors come from a female donor with breast cancer. Some clones in this sample may be carry-over from other donors' samples. Both conserved end residues are part of each CDR3. The D gene is left open where the match is weak. A row's size may be missing; if present it is once, few, many or a size class.

J gene,CDR3 length,V gene,D gene,clone size,CDR3 protein,CDR3 DNA
TRBJ1-6,16,TRBV7-9,TRBD1,NA,CASSPTGGAGNSPLHF,TGTGCCAGCAGCCCCACAGGGGGCGCCGGTAATTCACCCCTCCACTTT
TRBJ1-1,13,TRBV7-9,NA,NA,CASLSGGFAEAFF,TGTGCCAGTCTCTCCGGAGGGTTCGCTGAAGCTTTCTTT
TRBJ1-6,15,TRBV2,NA,NA,CASSVAGGRNSPLHF,TGTGCCAGCAGCGTAGCTGGGGGCCGTAATTCACCCCTCCACTTT
TRBJ2-7,15,TRBV29-1,TRBD1,many,CSVEDRSQGTYEQYF,TGCAGCGTTGAAGATCGATCACAGGGGACCTACGAGCAGTACTTC
TRBJ2-2,16,TRBV5-1,NA,many,CASSLGLFANTGELFF,TGCGCCAGCTCCCTCGGACTCTTCGCGAACACCGGGGAGCTGTTTTTT
TRBJ1-1,13,TRBV19,NA,NA,CASSTQGKGEAFF,TGTGCCAGTAGTACTCAGGGGAAGGGTGAAGCTTTCTTT
TRBJ2-1,15,TRBV29-1,TRBD1,many,CSVEIWDSRYNEQFF,TGCAGCGTTGAGATATGGGACAGCCGATACAATGAGCAGTTCTTC
TRBJ2-5,14,TRBV7-9,NA,NA,CASSLRGAGETQYF,TGTGCCAGCAGCCTCCGAGGAGCAGGGGAGACCCAGTACTTC
TRBJ1-3,17,TRBV20-1,NA,NA,CSARSGLGAYYGNTIYF,TGCAGTGCTAGGAGTGGGTTGGGGGCGTACTATGGAAACACCATATATTTT
TRBJ1-5,11,TRBV30,NA,many,CAWGAGGTQHF,TGTGCCTGGGGAGCCGGAGGGACCCAGCATTTT
TRBJ2-3,12,TRBV11-3,NA,many,CASSQTGRTQYF,TGTGCCAGCAGCCAAACAGGGCGGACGCAGTATTTT
TRBJ1-4,16,TRBV5-1,TRBD1,NA,CASSFGQGGDYEKLFF,TGCGCCAGCAGCTTCGGACAGGGAGGAGATTATGAAAAACTGTTTTTT
TRBJ1-1,14,TRBV6-5,NA,NA,CASSYGGAGTEAFF,TGTGCCAGCAGTTACGGAGGAGCGGGCACTGAAGCTTTCTTT
TRBJ1-1,12,TRBV29-1,NA,NA,CSVEGRNTEAFF,TGCAGCGTTGAGGGCAGGAACACTGAAGCTTTCTTT
TRBJ2-7,13,TRBV19,TRBD1,many,CASKRQGNYEQYF,TGTGCCAGTAAACGACAGGGTAACTACGAGCAGTACTTC
TRBJ2-3,16,TRBV6-5,NA,few,CASSYLGSRGRDTQYF,TGTGCCAGCAGTTATCTGGGATCTCGGGGTAGGGATACGCAGTATTTT
TRBJ2-1,14,TRBV4-3,NA,many,CASSLGQVYNEQFF,TGCGCCAGCAGTCTCGGACAAGTCTACAATGAGCAGTTCTTC
TRBJ1-4,13,TRBV5-6,NA,many,CASSSEAAEKLFF,TGTGCCAGCAGCTCTGAGGCAGCTGAAAAACTGTTTTTT
TRBJ2-5,15,TRBV18,NA,many,CASSRYAGVAETQYF,TGTGCCAGCTCAAGGTACGCAGGCGTCGCGGAGACCCAGTACTTC
TRBJ1-2,14,TRBV11-1,TRBD1,many,CASSFGQGLSGYTF,TGTGCCAGCAGCTTCGGACAGGGACTGTCTGGCTACACCTTC
TRBJ1-2,15,TRBV19,NA,many,CASSPRSQTNYGYTF,TGTGCCAGTAGTCCCAGGTCGCAGACTAACTATGGCTACACCTTC
TRBJ1-2,13,TRBV5-5,NA,many,CASSPRIDDGYTF,TGTGCCAGCAGCCCACGTATTGACGATGGCTACACCTTC
TRBJ2-2,17,TRBV11-2,TRBD2,many,CASSSRLAGGDPGELFF,TGTGCCAGCAGCTCACGACTAGCGGGGGGGGACCCCGGGGAGCTGTTTTTT
TRBJ1-6,14,TRBV4-1,NA,many,CASSQVANQPPLHF,TGCGCCAGCAGCCAAGTCGCCAATCAGCCACCCCTCCACTTT
TRBJ2-3,12,TRBV7-2,NA,many,CASSLGPDTQYF,TGTGCCAGCAGCCTGGGGCCAGATACGCAGTATTTT
TRBJ2-2,15,TRBV19,NA,many,CASSASGILTGELFF,TGTGCCAGTAGCGCGTCAGGGATTCTCACCGGGGAGCTGTTTTTT
TRBJ1-2,16,TRBV3-1,TRBD1,many,CASSHLIGTDLYGYTF,TGTGCCAGCAGCCACCTTATAGGGACAGACCTCTATGGCTACACCTTC
TRBJ2-3,16,TRBV20-1,NA,NA,CSASGQGGTSTDTQYF,TGCAGTGCTAGTGGGCAGGGGGGAACTAGCACAGATACGCAGTATTTT
TRBJ1-4,14,TRBV30,NA,many,CAWSVRPGWEKLFF,TGTGCCTGGAGTGTCAGGCCAGGGTGGGAAAAACTGTTTTTT
TRBJ1-6,15,TRBV5-6,TRBD1,many,CASSLAGTDNSPLHF,TGTGCCAGCAGCTTGGCAGGGACAGATAATTCACCCCTCCACTTT
TRBJ2-2,14,TRBV12-3/TRBV12-4,TRBD1,many,CASSRQGDTGELFF,TGTGCCAGCAGTCGACAGGGGGACACCGGGGAGCTGTTTTTT
TRBJ2-2,15,TRBV7-3,NA,many,CASSLIPGGAGELFF,TGTGCCAGCAGCTTAATTCCAGGGGGGGCCGGGGAGCTGTTTTTT
TRBJ2-5,11,TRBV5-6,TRBD1,few,CASSLSGDRGF,TGTGCCAGCAGCTTGTCTGGGGACAGGGGTTTC
TRBJ2-7,15,TRBV27,NA,many,CASAFQAGNKYEQYF,TGTGCCAGCGCCTTTCAAGCAGGGAACAAATACGAGCAGTACTTC
TRBJ2-1,14,TRBV10-3,NA,many,CAISAGFAYNEQFF,TGTGCCATCAGTGCCGGGTTCGCCTACAATGAGCAGTTCTTC
TRBJ1-3,15,TRBV6-6,TRBD1,many,CASKLTGGPGNTIYF,TGTGCCAGCAAATTAACAGGGGGTCCCGGAAACACCATATATTTT
TRBJ2-5,12,TRBV20-1,NA,many,CSPSKWSETQYF,TGCAGCCCGTCGAAGTGGTCGGAGACCCAGTACTTC
TRBJ1-2,15,TRBV7-9,TRBD1,many,CASSSTGGWGYGYPF,TGTGCCAGCAGCTCCACAGGGGGCTGGGGCTATGGCTACCCCTTC
TRBJ1-1,17,TRBV5-1,NA,NA,CASSLATGYRVNTEAFF,TGCGCCAGCAGCTTGGCGACAGGTTACCGTGTGAACACTGAAGCTTTCTTT
TRBJ2-3,14,TRBV7-2,NA,many,CASSLNRDTDTQYF,TGTGCCAGCAGCTTAAATAGGGACACAGATACGCAGTATTTT
TRBJ1-6,15,TRBV27,TRBD1,many,CASSQTGTGESPLHF,TGTGCCAGCAGTCAGACCGGGACAGGGGAATCACCCCTCCACTTT
TRBJ1-1,14,TRBV12-3/TRBV12-4,TRBD1,NA,CASRLGQGYTEAFF,TGTGCCAGCAGACTGGGACAGGGGTACACTGAAGCTTTCTTT
TRBJ2-7,16,TRBV2,NA,many,CASSEPAGASYNEQYF,TGTGCCAGCAGTGAACCGGCGGGGGCGTCCTACAATGAGCAGTACTTC
TRBJ1-2,15,TRBV3-1,NA,many,CASSQDQQANYGYTF,TGTGCCAGCAGCCAAGATCAACAGGCTAACTATGGCTACACCTTC
TRBJ1-6,13,TRBV20-1,NA,many,CSAIRDYNSPLHF,TGCAGTGCCATCAGGGACTATAATTCACCCCTCCACTTT
TRBJ1-5,16,TRBV6-4,NA,NA,CASSGRSGRGNQPQHF,TGTGCCAGCAGTGGCCGGTCAGGGAGGGGGAATCAGCCCCAGCATTTT
TRBJ1-5,12,TRBV20-1,NA,many,CSARDLGQPQHF,TGCAGTGCTAGAGATTTAGGTCAGCCCCAGCATTTT
TRBJ1-2,13,TRBV2,TRBD1,many,CASSSQGNYGYTF,TGTGCCAGCAGCTCACAGGGGAACTATGGCTACACCTTC
TRBJ2-3,14,TRBV6-5,TRBD1,NA,CASSPTGGRDTQYF,TGTGCCAGCAGTCCCACAGGGGGGCGAGATACGCAGTATTTT
TRBJ1-5,14,TRBV7-8,NA,many,CASSPQGSLQPQHF,TGTGCCAGCAGCCCCCAGGGGTCGTTACAGCCCCAGCATTTT
TRBJ1-5,14,TRBV20-1,NA,many,CSARDRDSNQPQHF,TGCAGTGCTAGAGATCGGGACAGCAATCAGCCCCAGCATTTT
TRBJ2-5,14,TRBV7-2,NA,many,CASSPAYSRETQYF,TGTGCCAGCAGCCCAGCATATTCGCGGGAGACCCAGTACTTC
TRBJ1-6,15,TRBV9,TRBD1,NA,CASSKAGGTDSPLHF,TGTGCCAGCAGCAAGGCGGGGGGGACAGATTCACCCCTCCACTTT
TRBJ2-5,16,TRBV7-3,NA,many,CASSLTSGPPQETQYF,TGTGCCAGCAGCTTAACTAGCGGACCCCCGCAAGAGACCCAGTACTTC
TRBJ2-5,14,TRBV5-8,NA,many,CASSLVASPETQYF,TGTGCCAGCAGCTTGGTGGCTAGCCCAGAGACCCAGTACTTC
TRBJ1-3,15,TRBV6-5,NA,many,CASSLENTAGNTIYF,TGTGCCAGCAGTTTGGAGAATACTGCTGGAAACACCATATATTTT
TRBJ2-3,14,TRBV11-3,NA,many,CASSLDQGTDTQYF,TGTGCCAGCAGCTTAGATCAGGGCACAGATACGCAGTATTTT
TRBJ1-1,12,TRBV2,NA,NA,CASTMENTEAFF,TGTGCCAGCACCATGGAGAACACTGAAGCTTTCTTT
TRBJ2-1,15,TRBV19,TRBD1,many,CASSTGQAGSYEQFF,TGTGCCAGTAGTACGGGACAGGCGGGCTCCTATGAGCAGTTCTTC